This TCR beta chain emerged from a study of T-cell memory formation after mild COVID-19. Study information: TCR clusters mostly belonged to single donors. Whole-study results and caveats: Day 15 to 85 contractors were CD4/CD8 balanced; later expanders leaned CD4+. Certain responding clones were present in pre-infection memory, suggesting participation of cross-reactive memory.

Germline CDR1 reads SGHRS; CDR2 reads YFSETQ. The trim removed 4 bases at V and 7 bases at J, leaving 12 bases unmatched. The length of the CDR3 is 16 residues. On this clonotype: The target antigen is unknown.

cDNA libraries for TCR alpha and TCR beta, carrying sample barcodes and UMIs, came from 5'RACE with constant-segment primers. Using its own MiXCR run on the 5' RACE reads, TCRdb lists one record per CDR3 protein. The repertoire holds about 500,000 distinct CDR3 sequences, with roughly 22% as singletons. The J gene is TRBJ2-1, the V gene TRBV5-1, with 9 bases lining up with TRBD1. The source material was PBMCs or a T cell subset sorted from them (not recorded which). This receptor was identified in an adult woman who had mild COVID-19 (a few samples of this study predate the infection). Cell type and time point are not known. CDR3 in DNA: TGCGCCAGCAGCGAACCGGGACAGGGTGTGGATAATGAGCAGTTCTTC. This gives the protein CASSEPGQGVDNEQFF.